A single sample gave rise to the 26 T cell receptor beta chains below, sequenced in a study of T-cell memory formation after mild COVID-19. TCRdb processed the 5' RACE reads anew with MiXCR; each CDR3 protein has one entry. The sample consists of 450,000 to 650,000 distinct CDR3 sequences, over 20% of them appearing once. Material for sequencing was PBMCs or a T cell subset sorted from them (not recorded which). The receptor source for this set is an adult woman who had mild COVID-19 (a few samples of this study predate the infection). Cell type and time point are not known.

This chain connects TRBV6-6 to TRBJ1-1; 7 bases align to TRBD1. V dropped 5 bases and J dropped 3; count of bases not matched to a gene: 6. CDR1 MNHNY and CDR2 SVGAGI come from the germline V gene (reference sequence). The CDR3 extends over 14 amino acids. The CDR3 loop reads CASSPLTGYTEAFF. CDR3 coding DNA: TGTGCCAGCAGTCCACTGACAGGGTACACTGAAGCTTTCTTT.

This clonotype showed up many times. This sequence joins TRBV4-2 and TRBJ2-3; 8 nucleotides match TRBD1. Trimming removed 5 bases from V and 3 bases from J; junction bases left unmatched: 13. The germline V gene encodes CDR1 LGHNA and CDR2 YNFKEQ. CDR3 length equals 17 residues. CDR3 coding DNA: TGTGCCAGCAGCTCCCAACCTATAGGACAGGGTACAGATACGCAGTATTTT. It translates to CASSSQPIGQGTDTQYF.

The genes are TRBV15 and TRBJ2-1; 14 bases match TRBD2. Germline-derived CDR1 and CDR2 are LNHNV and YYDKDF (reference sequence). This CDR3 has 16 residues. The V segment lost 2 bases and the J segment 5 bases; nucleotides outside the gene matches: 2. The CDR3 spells CATSRRTSGRNNEQFF. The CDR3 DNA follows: TGTGCCACCAGCAGAAGGACTAGCGGGAGGAACAATGAGCAGTTCTTC.

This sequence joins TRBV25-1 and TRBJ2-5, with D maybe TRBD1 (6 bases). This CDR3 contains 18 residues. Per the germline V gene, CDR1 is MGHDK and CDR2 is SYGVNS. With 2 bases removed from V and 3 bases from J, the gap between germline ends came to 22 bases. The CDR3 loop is CASSEEGWRRGIEETQYF. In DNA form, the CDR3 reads TGTGCCAGCAGTGAAGAGGGCTGGCGCAGGGGAATTGAAGAGACCCAGTACTTC.

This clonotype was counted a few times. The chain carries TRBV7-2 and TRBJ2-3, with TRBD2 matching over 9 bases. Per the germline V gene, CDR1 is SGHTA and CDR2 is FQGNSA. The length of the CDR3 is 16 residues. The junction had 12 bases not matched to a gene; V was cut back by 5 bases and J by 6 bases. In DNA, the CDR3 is TGTGCCAGCAGCCCCCCCGAGGCGGGAGGGAGTGATACGCAGTATTTT. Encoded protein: CASSPPEAGGSDTQYF.

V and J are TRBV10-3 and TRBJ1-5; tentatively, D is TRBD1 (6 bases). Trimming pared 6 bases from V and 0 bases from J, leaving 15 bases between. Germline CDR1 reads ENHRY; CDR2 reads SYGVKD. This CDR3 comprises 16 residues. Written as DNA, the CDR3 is TGTGCCATCAGCCTGGACAGCCCATATAGCAATCAGCCCCAGCATTTT. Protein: CAISLDSPYSNQPQHF.

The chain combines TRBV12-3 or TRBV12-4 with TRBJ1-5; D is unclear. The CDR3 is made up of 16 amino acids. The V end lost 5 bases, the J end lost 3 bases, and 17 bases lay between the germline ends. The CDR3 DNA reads TGTGCCAGCAGTCCTCGCCCCGGGCTCCCCAATCAGCCCCAGCATTTT. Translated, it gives CASSPRPGLPNQPQHF.

This CDR3 reads CSASGTGQSLNTEAFF. DNA for the CDR3: TGCAGCGCTTCCGGGACAGGGCAGTCTTTGAACACTGAAGCTTTCTTT. The chain employs TRBV29-1 and TRBJ1-1, with 9 bases lining up with TRBD1. The CDR3 runs 16 residues. With V trimmed by 7 bases and J by 0 bases, 12 bases remained unmatched. Germline-derived CDR1 and CDR2 are SQVTM and ANQGSEA.

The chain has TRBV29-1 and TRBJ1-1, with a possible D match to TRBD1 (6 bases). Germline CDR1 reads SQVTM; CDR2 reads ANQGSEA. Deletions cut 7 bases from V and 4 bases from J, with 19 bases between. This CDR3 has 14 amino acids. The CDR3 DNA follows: TGCAGCGGCCGAATCGGGGGGCGAGGCACTGAAGCTTTCTTT. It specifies CSGRIGGRGTEAFF.

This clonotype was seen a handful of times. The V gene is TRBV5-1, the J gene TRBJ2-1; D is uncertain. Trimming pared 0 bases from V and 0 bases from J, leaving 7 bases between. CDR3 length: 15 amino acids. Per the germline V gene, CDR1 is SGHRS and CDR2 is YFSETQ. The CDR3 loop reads CASSLEPSSYNEQFF. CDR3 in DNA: TGCGCCAGCAGCTTGGAACCCAGCTCCTACAATGAGCAGTTCTTC. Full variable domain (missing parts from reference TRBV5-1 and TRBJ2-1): KAGVTQTPRYLIKTRGQQVTLSCSPISGHRSVSWYQQTPGQGLQFLFEYFSETQRNKGNFPGRFSGRQFSNSRSEMNVSTLELGDSALYLCASSLEPSSYNEQFFGPGTRLTVL.

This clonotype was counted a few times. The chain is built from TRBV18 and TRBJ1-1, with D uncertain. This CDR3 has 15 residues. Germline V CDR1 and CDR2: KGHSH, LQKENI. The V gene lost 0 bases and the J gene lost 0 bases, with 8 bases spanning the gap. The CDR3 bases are TGTGCCAGCTCACCACCGTCTACACTGAACACTGAAGCTTTCTTT. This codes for CASSPPSTLNTEAFF.

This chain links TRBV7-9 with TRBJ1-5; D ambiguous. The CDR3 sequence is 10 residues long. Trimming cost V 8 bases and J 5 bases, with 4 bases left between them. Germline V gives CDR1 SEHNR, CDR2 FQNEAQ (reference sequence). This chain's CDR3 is CASPDQPQHF. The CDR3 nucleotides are TGTGCCAGCCCCGATCAGCCCCAGCATTTT.

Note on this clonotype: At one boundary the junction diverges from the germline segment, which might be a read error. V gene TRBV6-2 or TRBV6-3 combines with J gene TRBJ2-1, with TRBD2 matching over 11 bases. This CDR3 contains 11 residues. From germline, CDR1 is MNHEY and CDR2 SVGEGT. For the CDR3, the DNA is TGCGGGACTAGCGGTAACAATGAGCAGTTCTTC. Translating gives CGTSGNNEQFF.

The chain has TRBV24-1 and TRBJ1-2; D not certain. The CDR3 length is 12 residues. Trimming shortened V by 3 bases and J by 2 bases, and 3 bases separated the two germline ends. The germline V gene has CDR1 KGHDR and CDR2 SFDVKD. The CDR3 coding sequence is TGTGCCACCAGTGATGGGAACTATGGCTACACCTTC. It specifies CATSDGNYGYTF.

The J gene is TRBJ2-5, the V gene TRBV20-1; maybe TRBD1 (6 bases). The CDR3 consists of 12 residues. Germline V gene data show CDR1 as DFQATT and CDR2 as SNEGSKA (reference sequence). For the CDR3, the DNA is TGCAGGGTTACAGGGAAGCGAGAGACCCAGTACTTC. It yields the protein CRVTGKRETQYF.

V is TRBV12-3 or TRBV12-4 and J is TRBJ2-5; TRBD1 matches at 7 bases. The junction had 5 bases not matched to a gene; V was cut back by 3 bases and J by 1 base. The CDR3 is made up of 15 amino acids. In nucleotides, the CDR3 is TGTGCCAGCAGTTTGGGACAGACAGTCCAAGAGACCCAGTACTTC. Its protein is CASSLGQTVQETQYF.

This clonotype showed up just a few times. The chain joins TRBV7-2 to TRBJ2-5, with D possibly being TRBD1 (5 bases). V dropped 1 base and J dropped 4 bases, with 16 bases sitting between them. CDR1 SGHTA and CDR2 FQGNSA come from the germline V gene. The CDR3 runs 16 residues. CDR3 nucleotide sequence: TGTGCCAGCAGCTTAGGGAGTGGATATAGGGGAGAGACCCAGTACTTC. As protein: CASSLGSGYRGETQYF.

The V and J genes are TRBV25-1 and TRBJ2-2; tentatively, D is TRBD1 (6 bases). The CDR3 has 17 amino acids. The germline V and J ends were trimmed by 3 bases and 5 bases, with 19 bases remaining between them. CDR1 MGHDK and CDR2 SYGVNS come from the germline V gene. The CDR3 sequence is CASSDGWQGYSTGELFF. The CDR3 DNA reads TGTGCCAGCAGTGACGGGTGGCAGGGGTATTCAACCGGGGAGCTGTTTTTT.

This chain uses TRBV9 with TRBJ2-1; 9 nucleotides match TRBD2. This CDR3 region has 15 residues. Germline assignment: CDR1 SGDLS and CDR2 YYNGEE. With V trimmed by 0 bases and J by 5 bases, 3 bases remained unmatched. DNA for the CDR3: TGTGCCAGCAGCGTAGATCTAGCGGGGCACAATGAGCAGTTCTTC. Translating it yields CASSVDLAGHNEQFF.

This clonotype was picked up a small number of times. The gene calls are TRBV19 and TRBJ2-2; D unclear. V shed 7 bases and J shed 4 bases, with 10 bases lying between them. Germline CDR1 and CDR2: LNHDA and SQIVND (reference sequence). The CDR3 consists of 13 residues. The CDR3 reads CASKAGPTGELFF. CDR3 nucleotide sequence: TGTGCCAGTAAGGCAGGCCCCACCGGGGAGCTGTTTTTT.

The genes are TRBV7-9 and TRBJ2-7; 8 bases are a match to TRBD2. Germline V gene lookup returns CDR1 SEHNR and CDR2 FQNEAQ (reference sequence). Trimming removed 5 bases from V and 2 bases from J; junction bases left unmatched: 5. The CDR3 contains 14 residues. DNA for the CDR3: TGTGCCAGCAGCCCGCGGGGGGCCGCCTACGAGCAGTACTTC. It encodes CASSPRGAAYEQYF.

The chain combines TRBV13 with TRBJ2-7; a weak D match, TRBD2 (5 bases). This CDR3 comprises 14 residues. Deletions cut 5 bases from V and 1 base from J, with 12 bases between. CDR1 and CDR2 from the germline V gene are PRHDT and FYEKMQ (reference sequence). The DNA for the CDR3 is TGTGCCAGCAGCGGAGGACTGTGGTCCTACGAGCAGTACTTC. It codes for CASSGGLWSYEQYF.

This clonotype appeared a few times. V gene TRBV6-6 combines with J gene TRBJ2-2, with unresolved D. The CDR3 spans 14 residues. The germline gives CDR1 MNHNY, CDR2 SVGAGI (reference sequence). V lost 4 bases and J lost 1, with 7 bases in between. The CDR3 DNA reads TGTGCCAGCAGTTCAGCGCAGAACACCGGGGAGCTGTTTTTT. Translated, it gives CASSSAQNTGELFF.

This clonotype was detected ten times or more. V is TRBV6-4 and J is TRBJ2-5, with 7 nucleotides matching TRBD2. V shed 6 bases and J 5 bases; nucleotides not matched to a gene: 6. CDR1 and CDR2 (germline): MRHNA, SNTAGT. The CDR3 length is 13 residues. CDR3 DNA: TGTGCCAGCAGCCGGGAGGACCGGGAGACCCAGTACTTC. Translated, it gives CASSREDRETQYF.

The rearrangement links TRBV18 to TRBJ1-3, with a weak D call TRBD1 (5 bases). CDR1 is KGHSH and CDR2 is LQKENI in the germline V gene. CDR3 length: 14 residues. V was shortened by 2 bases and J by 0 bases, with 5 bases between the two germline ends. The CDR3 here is CASSPRGSGNTIYF. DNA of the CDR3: TGTGCCAGCTCACCAAGGGGCTCTGGAAACACCATATATTTT.

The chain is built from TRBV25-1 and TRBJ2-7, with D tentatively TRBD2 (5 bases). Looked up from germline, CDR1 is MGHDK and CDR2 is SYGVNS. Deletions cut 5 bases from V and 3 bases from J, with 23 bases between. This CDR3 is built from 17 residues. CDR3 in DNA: TGTGCCAGCAGTCCTCCAGATGGGCGCCCCGGGGTCTACGAGCAGTACTTC. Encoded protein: CASSPPDGRPGVYEQYF.